This T cell receptor (beta chain) appears in the sequencing data of a study of blood T cell repertoires in COVID-19. Study context: COVID-19 samples from acute and convalescent phases originated in the United States, Italy and Spain. T cells, B-cell-depleted T cells, or PBMCs provided the cDNA or gDNA that served as material.

The V gene end was trimmed by 4 bases and the J gene end by 6 bases; junction bases not matched to a gene: 2. The CDR3 length is 13 residues. Germline V gene sequence: CDR1 LGHDT, CDR2 YNNKEL (reference sequence). In the authors' workflow: Quantification of nucleated cells was approximated via reference gene primer amplification. Method: immunoSEQ multiplex PCR; TCRdb's copy keeps in-frame clones and lacks some. V and J calls and clone size are copied from that table; D and trimming were computed from the DNA. The repertoire holds about 150,000 clones, with 76% as singletons. This TCR was recovered from a woman older than 75 with acute or convalescent COVID-19. V gene TRBV3-1 (or the pseudogene TRBV3-2) combines with J gene TRBJ2-2, with 7 bases matching TRBD2. Sequenced input: peripheral blood. CDR3 nucleotide sequence: TGTGCCAGCAGCCCGCGGGAGTCCGGGGAGCTGTTTTTT. It codes for CASSPRESGELFF.